The sequence of this T cell receptor beta chain was determined in a study of early T cells in non-severe SARS-CoV-2 infection. V was trimmed by 2 bases and J by 0 bases, leaving 11 bases between them. The CDR3 sequence is 15 residues long. Germline V gene lookup returns CDR1 LNHDA and CDR2 SQIVND (reference sequence). TCRdb called the 5' RACE reads again in MiXCR, with one record for every CDR3 protein. This sample has tens of thousands of distinct CDR3 sequences, with 7.5% to 9.5% found just once. This rearrangement joins TRBV19 to TRBJ2-7, with D perhaps assigned TRBD1 or TRBD2 (5 bases each). The sample here was whole blood, taken at baseline. The sequence derives from an adult who was a healthcare worker with PCR-confirmed SARS-CoV-2 infection or an uninfected control (not recorded which). The CDR3: CASSISWGISYEQYF. The CDR3 nucleotides read TGTGCCAGTAGTATAAGTTGGGGGATCTCCTACGAGCAGTACTTC. The whole variable domain, remainder taken from reference TRBV19 and TRBJ2-7, is DGGITQSPKYLFRKEGQNVTLSCEQNLNHDAMYWYRQDPGQGLRLIYYSQIVNDFQKGDIAEGYSVSREKKESFPLTVTSAQKNPTAFYLCASSISWGISYEQYFGPGTRLTVT.